Below are 29 T cell receptor beta chains sequenced from a single sample in a study of shared clonotypes between healthy human individuals. Naive CD8 populations comprised CD45RO-negative cells positively selected for CCR7, excluding terminally differentiated effector memory CD45RA+ cells. The method was immunoSEQ multiplex PCR; TCRdb's version includes in-frame clones alone and lacks a portion of them. Of some 2.1 million clones listed, about 94% are singletons. Material: naive CD8+ T cells from PBMCs. The receptors here all came from a man in his late teens or twenties in good health. Some clones in this sample may be carry-over from other donors' samples.

The chain joins TRBV19 to TRBJ2-1; 8 bases match TRBD2. This CDR3 has 15 residues. Germline values: CDR1 LNHDA, CDR2 SQIVND (reference sequence). V dropped 3 bases and J dropped 6; count of bases not matched to a gene: 7. The CDR3 spells CASSIETGGGNEQFF. The CDR3 coding sequence is TGTGCCAGTAGTATCGAAACGGGAGGGGGCAATGAGCAGTTCTTC.

The chain links TRBV2 to TRBJ2-1, with 7 bases identical to TRBD1. After removal of 8 bases from V and 4 bases from J, the junction contained 5 bases not matched to a gene. This CDR3 spans 13 amino acids. Looked up from germline, CDR1 is SNHLY and CDR2 is FYNNEI. The CDR3 reads CASAETGYNEQFF. Here the CDR3 DNA reads TGTGCCAGCGCCGAGACAGGGTACAATGAGCAGTTCTTC.

The J gene is TRBJ2-7, the V gene TRBV27; 9 bases line up with TRBD1. The germline V gene has CDR1 MNHEY and CDR2 SMNVEV (reference sequence). This CDR3 spans 16 amino acids. V dropped 4 bases and J dropped 6; count of bases not matched to a gene: 13. CDR3 in amino acids: CASSSLPGQGDPEQYF. As DNA, the CDR3 is TGTGCCAGCAGTTCCTTACCGGGACAGGGAGACCCCGAGCAGTACTTC.

The chain couples TRBV7-9 to TRBJ1-5; D unclear. Germline lookup yields CDR1 SEHNR and CDR2 FQNEAQ (reference sequence). Trimming stripped 1 base from V and 6 bases from J, with 13 bases between. The length of the CDR3 is 15 residues. The DNA for the CDR3 is TGTGCCAGCAGCTTAGGGACGGCCCCTACTCAGCCCCAGCATTTT. Amino acids: CASSLGTAPTQPQHF.

The rearrangement links TRBV19 to TRBJ2-1; D possibly corresponds to TRBD2 (7 bases). The V and J ends lost 4 bases and 0 bases respectively, with 13 bases between them. The length of the CDR3 is 16 residues. Germline V gene data show CDR1 as LNHDA and CDR2 as SQIVND (reference sequence). The CDR3 loop is CASSTPGGSSYNEQFF. The CDR3 DNA follows: TGTGCCAGTAGTACCCCGGGGGGCAGCTCCTACAATGAGCAGTTCTTC.

The chain employs TRBV19 and TRBJ1-2; 8 nucleotides line up with TRBD1. V was pared by 6 bases and J by 4 bases, with 13 bases of the junction left unmatched. The germline CDR1 and CDR2 sequences are LNHDA and SQIVND (reference sequence). The CDR3 extends over 16 amino acids. The DNA of the CDR3 is TGTGCCAGTAGCAAGCTGGACAGGGTAGTTTTCTATGGCTACACCTTC. It translates to CASSKLDRVVFYGYTF.

This chain links TRBV7-9 with TRBJ2-7; no clear D gene. V shed 6 bases and J shed 6 bases, with 15 bases lying between them. This CDR3 contains 13 residues. In germline, CDR1 is SEHNR, CDR2 FQNEAQ (reference sequence). The CDR3 DNA is TGTGCCAGCAGTCCGTCGCTGGGTCGCGAGCAGTACTTC. It codes for CASSPSLGREQYF.

The table lists this clone with a count of one. Other DNA sequences in the same sample also yield this CDR3. The rearrangement uses TRBV27 and TRBJ2-3; 9 bases match TRBD2. Germline V lookup: CDR1 MNHEY, CDR2 SMNVEV (reference sequence). CDR3 length: 15 amino acids. Germline trimming cut 3 bases from V and 1 base from J; bases unmatched to any gene: 2. CDR3 residues: CASSLRTSGTDTQYF. The CDR3 bases are TGTGCCAGCAGTTTGCGGACTAGCGGCACAGATACGCAGTATTTT.

V usage is TRBV27 and J usage is TRBJ1-2; the D is unclear. With 6 bases removed from V and 0 bases from J, the gap between germline ends came to 11 bases. This CDR3 is 14 amino acids long. Germline V gene lookup returns CDR1 MNHEY and CDR2 SMNVEV (reference sequence). The CDR3 DNA follows: TGTGCCAGCAGCCTCTCCTTAGCTAACTATGGCTACACCTTC. Its protein product is CASSLSLANYGYTF.

The V and J genes are TRBV28 and TRBJ2-5, with 10 bases that match TRBD2. CDR3 size: 17 residues. Losses at the gene ends were 5 bases for V and 5 bases for J; bases not matched to a gene: 14. The germline V gene encodes CDR1 MDHEN and CDR2 SYDVKM. DNA for the CDR3: TGTGCCAGCAGTCATTTGGGGGAAGCGGGAGGGCCGGAGACCCAGTACTTC. It translates to CASSHLGEAGGPETQYF.

This clone appeared a few times. Within the sample, other DNA sequences also encode this same CDR3. The chain links TRBV4-1 to TRBJ2-7; no definite D call. The germline V gene has CDR1 MGHRA and CDR2 YSYEKL. The ends were cut back, 3 bases at V and 3 bases at J, with 3 bases in the middle. The CDR3 contains 11 residues. The CDR3 DNA sequence: TGCGCCAGCAGCCAGAACTACGAGCAGTACTTC. This encodes CASSQNYEQYF.

The chain carries TRBV4-1 and TRBJ2-3; tentative D call: TRBD2 (6 bases). With 0 bases removed from V and 2 bases from J, the gap between germline ends came to 18 bases. Per the germline V gene, CDR1 is MGHRA and CDR2 is YSYEKL. The CDR3 is 18 residues long. DNA for the CDR3: TGCGCCAGCAGCCAAGATCAATGGACTACCTCGAACACAGATACGCAGTATTTT. It codes for CASSQDQWTTSNTDTQYF.

This clone was seen more than once but under ten times. The rearrangement joins TRBV28 to TRBJ1-2; tentative D call: TRBD1 (6 bases). Germline loops: CDR1 MDHEN, CDR2 SYDVKM. Trimming removed 2 bases at V and 4 bases at J, with 17 bases between. The CDR3 runs to 16 residues. The CDR3 loop is CASSLGLGAESYGYTF. The CDR3 DNA reads as TGTGCCAGCAGTTTAGGTTTGGGGGCGGAAAGCTATGGCTACACCTTC.

The V call is TRBV5-6, the J call TRBJ2-3; the D is unclear. The CDR3 loop spans 15 amino acids. CDR1 and CDR2 (germline): SGHDT, YYEEEE. Trimming took 5 bases from V and 6 from J, leaving 19 bases between them. CDR3 residues: CASRSLDLEKDTQYF. CDR3 nucleotide sequence: TGTGCCAGCAGGAGCCTGGATTTGGAAAAGGATACGCAGTATTTT.

CDR3 sequence: CASTEDTQYF. The DNA for the CDR3 is TGTGCCAGCACGGAGGATACGCAGTATTTT. The rearrangement joins TRBV27 to TRBJ2-3; no clear D. Germline V gives CDR1 MNHEY, CDR2 SMNVEV (reference sequence). Trimming pared 7 bases from V and 6 bases from J, leaving 5 bases between. The CDR3 totals 10 residues.

About this clone: Other nucleotide sequences in the sample specify the same CDR3. The chain couples TRBV7-9 to TRBJ2-5; no clear D. This CDR3 region has 14 residues. The germline V and J ends were trimmed by 2 bases and 1 base, with 8 bases remaining between them. Germline V lookup: CDR1 SEHNR, CDR2 FQNEAQ (reference sequence). CDR3 sequence reads: CASSLSGSQETQYF. The DNA for the CDR3 is TGTGCCAGCAGCTTATCTGGCAGCCAAGAGACCCAGTACTTC.

The chain employs TRBV27 and TRBJ1-1, with D possibly being TRBD1 (5 bases). V was clipped by 4 bases and J by 0 bases, with 15 bases between them. Germline V gene lookup returns CDR1 MNHEY and CDR2 SMNVEV (reference sequence). The CDR3 extends over 16 amino acids. CDR3 sequence reads: CASSWTGTALNTEAFF. In DNA, the CDR3 is TGTGCCAGCAGTTGGACCGGGACCGCTTTGAACACTGAAGCTTTCTTT.

The chain has TRBV5-1 and TRBJ1-5; TRBD1 agrees at 7 bases. Germline CDR1 and CDR2: SGHRS and YFSETQ. With V trimmed by 2 bases and J by 0 bases, 5 bases remained unmatched. The CDR3 contains 16 residues. DNA of the CDR3: TGCGCCAGCAGCTTAAGGGGGCGAAATAGCAATCAGCCCCAGCATTTT. Encoded protein: CASSLRGRNSNQPQHF.

This rearrangement joins TRBV9 to TRBJ2-4; TRBD2 agrees at 12 bases. Germline V CDR1 and CDR2: SGDLS, YYNGEE. The CDR3 runs 11 residues. After removal of 3 bases from V and 16 bases from J, the junction contained 2 bases not matched to a gene. The CDR3: CASSGTSGIYF. The CDR3 DNA reads TGTGCCAGCAGCGGGACTAGCGGGATCTACTTC. The whole variable domain, filled in from reference TRBV9 and TRBJ2-4, reads DSGVTQTPKHLITATGQRVTLRCSPRSGDLSVYWYQQSLDQGLQFLIQYYNGEERAKGNILERFSAQQFPDLHSELNLSSLELGDSALYFCASSGTSGIYFGAGTRLSVL.

This clone was recorded once. The rearrangement joins TRBV6-6 to TRBJ1-5; D is uncertain. The CDR3 runs 14 residues. The germline V gene has CDR1 MNHNY and CDR2 SVGAGI (reference sequence). Trimming cost V 6 bases and J 0 bases, with 9 bases left between them. The CDR3 DNA reads as TGTGCCAGCAGGGCTGGGTTTAGCAATCAGCCCCAGCATTTT. Translation gives CASRAGFSNQPQHF.

CDR3 loop: CASSIGQGGAGYGYTF. The CDR3 DNA reads TGTGCCAGCAGCATTGGACAGGGTGGTGCTGGCTATGGCTACACCTTC. This chain connects TRBV27 to TRBJ1-2; 8 nucleotides align to TRBD1. Germline CDR1 is MNHEY and CDR2 is SMNVEV (reference sequence). The ends lost 6 bases at V and 4 bases at J; junction bases unmatched: 13. CDR3 length equals 16 residues.

This rearrangement joins TRBV29-1 to TRBJ1-2; tentative D call: TRBD1 (5 bases). Trimming removed 6 bases at V and 6 bases at J, with 11 bases between. The CDR3 runs to 11 residues. The germline V gene has CDR1 SQVTM and CDR2 ANQGSEA. The CDR3 DNA sequence: TGCAGCGTCTCCAGGGTGGATGGCTACACCTTC. It is translated as CSVSRVDGYTF.

The J gene is TRBJ2-7, the V gene TRBV6-1; D is ambiguous. The length of the CDR3 is 12 residues. Trimming left V 4 bases short and J 4 bases short, with 8 bases between. Germline loops: CDR1 MNHNS, CDR2 SASEGT. CDR3 sequence (DNA): TGTGCCAGCAGTGTCACCACGTACGAGCAGTACTTC. Translating it yields CASSVTTYEQYF.

This chain uses TRBV4-3 with TRBJ1-1; D not certain. The V end was cut by 0 bases, the J end by 1 base, with 6 bases between. Per the germline V gene, CDR1 is LGHNA and CDR2 is YSLEER. The CDR3 runs 14 residues. CDR3 sequence: CASSQDWGNTEAFF. In nucleotides, the CDR3 is TGCGCCAGCAGCCAAGATTGGGGGAACACTGAAGCTTTCTTT.

The chain has TRBV7-9 and TRBJ2-5; 10 positions match TRBD2. This CDR3 comprises 15 residues. Trimming cost V 5 bases and J 2 bases; bases outside gene matches: 5. Per germline, CDR1 SEHNR and CDR2 FQNEAQ (reference sequence). The CDR3 DNA reads as TGTGCCAGCAGCACCGGACTAGCGGAACAAGAGACCCAGTACTTC. Amino acids: CASSTGLAEQETQYF.

This sequence joins TRBV9 and TRBJ1-4, with unresolved D. This CDR3 is built from 15 residues. The ends were cut back, 4 bases at V and 8 bases at J, with 18 bases in the middle. From germline, CDR1 is SGDLS and CDR2 YYNGEE. The CDR3 DNA reads TGTGCCAGCAGCACCGGGCGGTTGGGGATCGAAAAACTGTTTTTT. Protein sequence: CASSTGRLGIEKLFF. The full variable domain, with the rest looked up from reference TRBV9 and TRBJ1-4, is DSGVTQTPKHLITATGQRVTLRCSPRSGDLSVYWYQQSLDQGLQFLIQYYNGEERAKGNILERFSAQQFPDLHSELNLSSLELGDSALYFCASSTGRLGIEKLFFGSGTQLSVL.

The chain is built from TRBV27 and TRBJ1-2, with 9 bases fitting TRBD1. The CDR3 spans 15 residues. V shed 5 bases and J 2 bases; nucleotides not matched to a gene: 6. Germline values: CDR1 MNHEY, CDR2 SMNVEV (reference sequence). CDR3 sequence reads: CASSTRGTGNYGYTF. CDR3 bases: TGTGCCAGCAGTACCCGCGGGACAGGGAACTATGGCTACACCTTC.

The chain carries TRBV4-1 and TRBJ2-7; D gene ambiguous. The V gene's germline CDR1 is MGHRA and CDR2 YSYEKL. This CDR3 spans 14 amino acids. The V and J ends lost 0 bases and 6 bases respectively, with 12 bases between them. DNA for the CDR3: TGCGCCAGCAGCCAAGAGCGGAGCGTGGGCGAGCAGTACTTC. Translated: CASSQERSVGEQYF.

The chain recombines TRBV15 with TRBJ2-7, with D unclear. CDR1 and CDR2 (germline): LNHNV, YYDKDF (reference sequence). Trimming took 3 bases from V and 3 from J, leaving 6 bases between them. CDR3 size: 12 residues. For the CDR3, the DNA is TGTGCCACCAGCAGTCGGAACTACGAGCAGTACTTC. Protein: CATSSRNYEQYF.